This T cell receptor beta chain was retrieved from a study of blood T cell repertoires in COVID-19. Background on the study: Samples of COVID-19 (acute and convalescent) were obtained from the United States, Italy and Spain. Sources were T cells, B-cell-depleted T cells, or PBMCs; the material itself was cDNA or gDNA.

In the original analysis: Reference gene primers were amplified, and this amplification served to estimate nucleated cell counts. The table came from immunoSEQ multiplex PCR; TCRdb's copy has only in-frame clones and leaves some out. V, J and clone size derive from that table, while D and trimming were established from the DNA sequence. The table lists about 160,000 clones, 88% of them singletons. Cohort 3 donors counted as recovered after two negative PCRs, clearance, or resolved symptoms. CDR1 and CDR2 from the germline V gene are GTSNPN and SVGIG (reference sequence). Trimming stripped 5 bases from V and 5 bases from J, with 18 bases between. This CDR3 comprises 14 residues.

The sample consisted of PBMCs or T cells enriched from blood (not recorded which). The origin of this receptor is a woman between 45 and 65 years old who had recovered from COVID-19. The V gene is TRBV30, the J gene TRBJ1-1; D perhaps matches TRBD1 (6 bases). The CDR3 sequence: CAWRTQGSVTEAFF. The DNA for the CDR3 is TGTGCCTGGCGGACACAGGGATCGGTTACTGAAGCTTTCTTT. The full variable domain, rest sourced from reference TRBV30 and TRBJ1-1, is SQTIHQWPATLVQPVGSPLSLECTVEGTSNPNLYWYRQAAGRGLQLLFYSVGIGQISSEVPQNLSASRPQDRQFILSSKKLLLSDSGFYLCAWRTQGSVTEAFFGQGTRLTVV.